One sample yielded the 10 T cell receptor beta chains listed below, sequenced in a study of cytomegalovirus exposure and HLA in healthy donors. Amplification used 60 Vbeta primers and 13 Jbeta primers. TCRdb keeps only in-frame clones here, not all; method: immunoSEQ multiplex PCR. This listing includes some 89,000 clones. Source material: PBMCs. The receptor source for this set is a woman in her thirties in good health and CMV-seronegative.

The chain combines TRBV9 with TRBJ2-3, with 8 bases lining up with TRBD1. The CDR3 contains 15 residues. Germline V lookup: CDR1 SGDLS, CDR2 YYNGEE. Unmatched junction bases numbered 2, after V lost 0 bases and J lost 2 bases. The CDR3 region has the DNA TGTGCCAGCAGCGTAGGGGACAGGTCCACAGATACGCAGTATTTT. This sequence encodes CASSVGDRSTDTQYF.

The chain couples TRBV29-1 to TRBJ1-1, with TRBD1 matching 7 bases. Germline trimming cut 7 bases from V and 8 bases from J; bases unmatched to any gene: 22. Germline V CDR1 and CDR2: SQVTM, ANQGSEA. The CDR3 has 16 amino acids. The DNA of the CDR3 is TGCAGCGCCGGATCATACAGGGGCCACCGGGGGAACGAAGCTTTCTTT. Translation gives CSAGSYRGHRGNEAFF.

V gene TRBV5-1 combines with J gene TRBJ2-1, with 9 bases lining up with TRBD2. This CDR3 has 14 residues. Trimming at V came to 5 bases and at J to 7 bases, leaving 7 bases not matched to a gene. Germline V gene data show CDR1 as SGHRS and CDR2 as YFSETQ. The CDR3 region is CASRGGGAGNEQFF. The CDR3 DNA follows: TGCGCCAGCAGAGGCGGGGGGGCCGGGAATGAGCAGTTCTTC.

The V and J genes are TRBV7-9 and TRBJ2-1, with 12 bases identical to TRBD2. V dropped 1 base and J dropped 4; count of bases not matched to a gene: 2. CDR3 length equals 16 residues. Per germline, CDR1 SEHNR and CDR2 FQNEAQ (reference sequence). CDR3 nucleotide sequence: TGTGCCAGCAGCTTAGGAACTAGCGGGGGGTACAATGAGCAGTTCTTC. This sequence encodes CASSLGTSGGYNEQFF.

The rearrangement uses TRBV9 and TRBJ2-5, with 8 positions matching TRBD2. With 0 bases clipped from V and 1 base from J, the junction kept 14 bases outside the gene matches. CDR1 SGDLS and CDR2 YYNGEE come from the germline V gene. The CDR3 is made up of 19 amino acids. CDR3 nucleotide sequence: TGTGCCAGCAGCGTAGATCCGATGGGGATAGCGGGACCCCAAGAGACCCAGTACTTC. Its translation is CASSVDPMGIAGPQETQYF.

The CDR3 is CASSLPLGNQPQHF. The CDR3 DNA follows: TGTGCCAGCAGTCTGCCACTGGGCAATCAGCCCCAGCATTTT. This chain connects TRBV6-5 to TRBJ1-5; the D is unclear. The CDR3 is made up of 14 amino acids. Germline CDR1 and CDR2: MNHEY and SVGAGI. V gave up 5 bases and J gave up 2 bases, with 10 bases separating them.

This chain joins TRBV27 and TRBJ2-3, with a tentative D call TRBD1 (6 bases). The CDR3 length is 14 residues. CDR1 and CDR2 (germline): MNHEY, SMNVEV (reference sequence). With 5 bases removed from V and 3 bases from J, the gap between germline ends came to 12 bases. The CDR3 spells CASSHRQVTDTQYF. For the CDR3, the DNA is TGTGCCAGCAGTCACCGACAGGTAACAGATACGCAGTATTTT.

The CDR3 loop reads CASSLNLSPGYF. DNA for the CDR3: TGTGCCAGCAGCTTAAATCTCTCTCCAGGGTACTTC. The chain links TRBV28 to TRBJ2-5; no firm D call. Looked up from germline, CDR1 is MDHEN and CDR2 is SYDVKM. There are 12 residues in the CDR3. V was clipped by 6 bases and J by 13 bases, with 18 bases between them.

This chain links TRBV7-2 with TRBJ1-2; 7 bases are a match to TRBD1. Germline V CDR1 and CDR2: SGHTA, FQGNSA. J was trimmed by 8 bases and V by 5 bases; bases with no gene match: 8. This CDR3 comprises 13 residues. CDR3 region: CASSPGQGEGYTF. DNA for the CDR3: TGTGCCAGCAGCCCTGGGCAGGGGGAGGGCTACACCTTC.

Of note for this clone: One end of the junction fails to match germline, which may point to a read error. The CDR3 bases are TGTGCTAGCAGCTTAGGCCCCCCGACAGGGGGAGAGACCCAGTACTTC. Translated: CASSLGPPTGGETQYF. The chain combines TRBV7-7 with TRBJ2-5, with 9 bases that match TRBD1. This CDR3 comprises 16 residues. Germline CDR1 and CDR2: SSHAT and FNYEAQ (reference sequence).